Shown below are 31 T cell receptor beta chains from a single sample sequenced in a study of low-dose radiotherapy and immunotherapy resistance in tumors. Time point noted: before trial treatment. First-strand cDNA used TRAV- and TRBV-specific primers, covering alpha and beta chains. The authors ran about 20 PCR cycles to amplify TCRs with a constant-region primer and V-primer adapter. TCRdb fed the reads into MiXCR, producing one record per CDR3 protein. The sample contains 60,000 to 90,000 distinct CDR3 sequences, more than 25% of which appear only once. Sequencing was performed on PBMCs, taken before treatment. The receptors originated from a female donor with ovarian cancer.

In its sample, this clonotype was seen many times. J is TRBJ1-2 and V is TRBV27; D is ambiguous. The CDR3 is made up of 14 amino acids. The germline V and J ends were trimmed by 3 bases and 2 bases, with 10 bases remaining between them. CDR1 and CDR2 from the germline V gene are MNHEY and SMNVEV (reference sequence). CDR3: CASSFGAQNYGYTF. The DNA of the CDR3 is TGTGCCAGCAGTTTCGGTGCTCAGAACTATGGCTACACCTTC.

This clonotype has at least ten counts. This chain links TRBV12-3 or TRBV12-4 with TRBJ2-2; D is perhaps TRBD2 (5 bases). CDR3 size: 17 residues. Trimming cost V 3 bases and J 0 bases, with 14 bases left between them. CDR3 amino acids: CASSFTGLFANTGELFF. DNA for the CDR3: TGTGCCAGCAGTTTTACGGGGTTATTCGCGAACACCGGGGAGCTGTTTTTT.

The table lists this clonotype with many counts. This chain links TRBV7-2 with TRBJ2-7; a weak D match, TRBD2 (5 bases). Trimming left V 2 bases short and J 0 bases short, with 8 bases between. The CDR3 runs 14 residues. Germline V gene lookup returns CDR1 SGHTA and CDR2 FQGNSA. The chain's CDR3 is CASSLSRGSYEQYF. The CDR3 DNA reads TGTGCCAGCAGCTTATCCCGGGGCTCCTACGAGCAGTACTTC.

This clonotype was detected a few times. With a much larger clone just one base away, this may be a read error. The V and J genes are TRBV12-3 or TRBV12-4 and TRBJ1-1; D remains ambiguous. The CDR3 covers 12 residues. The CDR3 DNA reads TGTGCCAGCAGTTTGGAGGGAACTGTAGCTTTCTTT. Protein: CASSLEGTVAFF.

The chain has TRBV12-3 or TRBV12-4 and TRBJ1-6; possibly TRBD1 for D (5 bases). This CDR3 is built from 15 residues. V lost 5 bases, J lost 11 bases, and 19 bases lay in between. The CDR3: CASSLNPGRSAPLHF. The CDR3 DNA is TGTGCCAGCAGTCTCAACCCGGGACGATCTGCACCCCTCCACTTT.

This clonotype occurred many times. The CDR3 DNA sequence: TGCGCCAGCAGCGGGGGGACTAGCGGGAGCACCGGGGAGCTGTTTTTT. Translated: CASSGGTSGSTGELFF. This chain connects TRBV4-1 to TRBJ2-2; TRBD2 agrees at 14 bases. V trimming: 5 bases; J trimming: 4 bases; junction bases outside the gene matches: 3. This CDR3 comprises 16 residues. Germline V gene lookup returns CDR1 MGHRA and CDR2 YSYEKL.

A word on this clonotype: A far more abundant clone sits one base away, making this likely a read error. The CDR3 protein is CAISDSWGANSPLHF. CDR3 DNA sequence: TGTGCCATCAGTGACTCGTGGGGCGCGAATTCACCCCTCCACTTT. The chain carries TRBV10-3 and TRBJ1-6; perhaps TRBD1 as D (5 bases). Per germline, CDR1 ENHRY and CDR2 SYGVKD. Trimming shortened V by 3 bases and J by 7 bases, and 13 bases separated the two germline ends. The length of the CDR3 is 15 residues.

Worth noting for this clonotype: Since a far larger clone is one base different, this is likely a read error. The V and J genes are TRBV6-2 or TRBV6-3 and TRBJ2-7; maybe TRBD2 (7 bases). This CDR3 contains 15 residues. V was cut by 5 bases and J by 7 bases, with 21 bases left in between. Germline CDR1 and CDR2: MNHEY and SVGEGT. CDR3 bases: TGTGCCAGCAGTAGGGAGGGGGGCACCTACAATGAGCAGTACTTC. It encodes CASSREGGTYNEQYF.

This chain uses TRBV6-2 or TRBV6-3 with TRBJ1-5; weak D call: TRBD1 (5 bases). V was trimmed by 5 bases and J by 9 bases, leaving 14 bases between them. The CDR3 runs to 13 residues. Looked up from germline, CDR1 is MNHEY and CDR2 is SVGEGT. CDR3 nucleotide sequence: TGTGCCAGCAGTGGGGACGTCCTCGGGCCCCAGCATTTT. Encoded protein: CASSGDVLGPQHF.

The sample holds many counts of this clonotype. This chain uses TRBV14 with TRBJ2-7; 8 bases map to TRBD2. The ends lost 4 bases at V and 3 bases at J; junction bases unmatched: 8. In germline, CDR1 is SGHDN, CDR2 FVKESK. The CDR3 sequence is 15 residues long. This chain's CDR3 is CASSLGRGANYEQYF. CDR3 in DNA: TGTGCCAGCAGCCTCGGGCGGGGGGCAAACTACGAGCAGTACTTC.

The rearrangement uses TRBV29-1 and TRBJ2-3, with D hard to call. The CDR3 totals 15 residues. Trimming shortened V by 6 bases and J by 0 bases, and 16 bases separated the two germline ends. Germline CDR1 is SQVTM and CDR2 is ANQGSEA. In nucleotides, the CDR3 is TGCAGCGTCGAACTTTTGGGTCCTAGCACAGATACGCAGTATTTT. Translation gives CSVELLGPSTDTQYF.

Notes on this clonotype: A far larger clone differs by one base, so this is likely a read error. The CDR3 DNA reads as TGTGCTAGTGGTTTGGTCACCGGGACTAGCGCTCTTGAGCAGTACTTC. It translates to CASGLVTGTSALEQYF. The chain joins TRBV12-5 to TRBJ2-7; 10 bases are shared with TRBD2. The CDR3 length is 16 residues. J was trimmed by 7 bases and V by 0 bases; bases with no gene match: 9. Germline V CDR1 and CDR2: LGHNT, FRNRAP. Full variable domain (missing parts from reference TRBV12-5 and TRBJ2-7): DARVTQTPRHKVTEMGQEVTMRCQPILGHNTVFWYRQTMMQGLELLAYFRNRAPLDDSGMPKDRFSAEMPDATLATLKIQPSEPRDSAVYFCASGLVTGTSALEQYFGPGTRLTVT.

The chain combines TRBV29-1 with TRBJ2-7; 13 bases are shared with TRBD2. V lost 3 bases to trimming and J lost 5 bases; unmatched junction nucleotides: 10. The V gene's germline CDR1 is SQVTM and CDR2 ANQGSEA. The length of the CDR3 is 16 residues. This chain's CDR3 is CSVDGGTSGVWDEQYF. DNA of the CDR3: TGCAGCGTTGACGGGGGGACTAGCGGGGTTTGGGACGAGCAGTACTTC.

This clonotype was seen at least ten times. V usage is TRBV3-1 and J usage is TRBJ1-2, with TRBD1 as a possible D gene (5 bases). Per germline, CDR1 LGHDT and CDR2 YNNKEL (reference sequence). The length of the CDR3 is 14 residues. V lost 4 bases, J lost 2 bases, and 11 bases lay in between. DNA for the CDR3: TGTGCCAGCAGCCCTCAGGGTTTGAACTATGGCTACACCTTC. This encodes CASSPQGLNYGYTF.

Of note for this clonotype: A far larger clone is one base from this, pointing to a likely read error. The genes are TRBV2 and TRBJ2-1; possible D gene TRBD1, 5 bases. V lost 2 bases to trimming and J lost 10 bases, with 12 bases between them. Germline loops: CDR1 SNHLY, CDR2 FYNNEI. This CDR3 has 13 residues. The CDR3 DNA sequence: TGTGCCAGCAGTGAACAACAGGTTTACGAGCAGTTCTTC. Amino acid sequence: CASSEQQVYEQFF.

V is TRBV11-2 and J is TRBJ2-1, with TRBD2 identical over 7 bases. Losses at the gene ends were 1 base for V and 8 bases for J; bases not matched to a gene: 2. This CDR3 spans 13 amino acids. Germline V CDR1 and CDR2: SGHAT, FQNNGV. Here the CDR3 DNA reads TGTGCCAGCAGCTTAGCGGGAGGTTATGAGCAGTTCTTC. Its protein is CASSLAGGYEQFF. The full variable domain, in which reference TRBV11-2 and TRBJ2-1 provide the parts outside the CDR3, is EAGVAQSPRYKIIEKRQSVAFWCNPISGHATLYWYQQILGQGPKLLIQFQNNGVVDDSQLPKDRFSAERLKGVDSTLKIQPAKLEDSAVYLCASSLAGGYEQFFGPGTRLTVL.

This clonotype was detected many times. This rearrangement joins TRBV3-1 to TRBJ2-7; possibly TRBD2 for D (6 bases). V gave up 0 bases and J gave up 2 bases, with 14 bases separating them. The CDR3 spans 16 residues. CDR1 and CDR2 from the germline V gene are LGHDT and YNNKEL (reference sequence). In nucleotides, the CDR3 is TGTGCCAGCAGCCAAGATCCGGCTAGCGTGGCCTACGAGCAGTACTTC. It specifies CASSQDPASVAYEQYF.

This clonotype was observed many times. The J gene is TRBJ2-3, the V gene TRBV12-3 or TRBV12-4, with no clear D. Trimming took 2 bases from V and 0 from J, leaving 12 bases between them. The CDR3 contains 16 residues. The CDR3 sequence: CASSLFAEPSTDTQYF. In DNA form, the CDR3 reads TGTGCCAGCAGTTTATTTGCCGAACCTAGCACAGATACGCAGTATTTT.

J is TRBJ2-1 and V is TRBV7-3; TRBD2 might be the D (7 bases). CDR1 and CDR2 (germline): SGHTA, FQGTGA. Deletions cut 1 base from V and 7 bases from J, with 11 bases between. The CDR3 loop spans 14 amino acids. In nucleotides, the CDR3 is TGTGCCAGCAGCTTAATAGGGGGAGGGAATGAGCAGTTCTTC. Its translation is CASSLIGGGNEQFF. Using reference TRBV7-3 and TRBJ2-1 for the parts outside the CDR3, the full variable domain is GAGVSQTPSNKVTEKGKYVELRCDPISGHTALYWYRQSLGQGPEFLIYFQGTGAADDSGLPNDRFFAVRPEGSVSTLKIQRTERGDSAVYLCASSLIGGGNEQFFGPGTRLTVL.

This clonotype came up once. With a far larger clone one base away, a read error is the likely cause. This rearrangement joins TRBV24-1 to TRBJ2-5; a weak D match, TRBD2 (5 bases). CDR1 is KGHDR and CDR2 is SFDVKD in the germline V gene. The CDR3 spans 15 residues. V lost 3 bases, J lost 11 bases, and 21 bases lay in between. The CDR3: CATSDQSSANNEQYF. CDR3 nucleotide sequence: TGTGCCACCAGTGATCAGAGTAGCGCCAACAATGAGCAGTACTTC.

The CDR3 bases are TGCAGCGTTGAAGGCCGGGAGGTTACAGATACGCAGTATTTT. Translating it yields CSVEGREVTDTQYF. The genes are TRBV29-1 and TRBJ2-3; 7 bases match TRBD2. This CDR3 region has 14 residues. Germline V gene lookup returns CDR1 SQVTM and CDR2 ANQGSEA. With 1 base clipped from V and 3 bases from J, the junction kept 4 bases outside the gene matches.

The table lists this clonotype with many counts. The V call is TRBV23-1, the J call TRBJ2-4; 10 bases line up with TRBD2. TRBV23-1 belongs to the ORF category, with a function that is uncertain. After removal of 4 bases from V and 0 bases from J, the junction contained 12 bases not matched to a gene. This CDR3 is built from 19 residues. Here the CDR3 DNA reads TGCGCCAGCAGTCCCGGCCGGACTAGCGGACCTTTAGCCAAAAACATTCAGTACTTC. Residues: CASSPGRTSGPLAKNIQYF.

V gene TRBV11-2 combines with J gene TRBJ2-3, with D perhaps given as TRBD1 or TRBD2 (6 bases each). Trimming stripped 5 bases from V and 3 bases from J, with 18 bases between. The germline V gene has CDR1 SGHAT and CDR2 FQNNGV. The CDR3 loop spans 16 amino acids. The CDR3, as DNA: TGTGCCAGCAGCCCGAGGGGGGCTGGTATGACAGATACGCAGTATTTT. Protein sequence: CASSPRGAGMTDTQYF.

This chain joins TRBV20-1 and TRBJ2-7; 7 bases fit TRBD2. Losses at the gene ends were 0 bases for V and 3 bases for J; bases not matched to a gene: 5. CDR1 and CDR2 (germline): DFQATT, SNEGSKA (reference sequence). This CDR3 comprises 14 residues. CDR3 bases: TGCAGTGCTAGAGATCGGCTAGCGGACTACGAGCAGTACTTC. It specifies CSARDRLADYEQYF.

The chain is built from TRBV3-1 and TRBJ2-3, with 8 bases fitting TRBD2. V shed 1 base and J 1 base; nucleotides not matched to a gene: 16. The germline gives CDR1 LGHDT, CDR2 YNNKEL (reference sequence). CDR3 length equals 20 residues. CDR3 region: CASSQGAPGLVPLGTDTQYF. The CDR3 DNA sequence: TGTGCCAGCAGCCAAGGTGCTCCGGGACTAGTCCCTCTAGGCACAGATACGCAGTATTTT.

This clonotype was counted ten times or more. The chain carries TRBV28 and TRBJ2-1; weak D call: TRBD2 (7 bases). The CDR3 spans 13 residues. V was clipped by 6 bases and J by 4 bases, with 10 bases between them. Germline assignment: CDR1 MDHEN and CDR2 SYDVKM. CDR3 loop: CASREGGYNEQFF. CDR3 DNA sequence: TGTGCCAGCAGGGAGGGGGGGTACAATGAGCAGTTCTTC.

As to this clonotype: This likely reflects a read error, since a far larger clone is one base away. The J gene is TRBJ2-7, the V gene TRBV13; 7 bases are shared with TRBD1. Germline CDR1 and CDR2: PRHDT and FYEKMQ (reference sequence). The CDR3 consists of 15 residues. J was trimmed by 7 bases and V by 5 bases; bases with no gene match: 14. The CDR3 region has the DNA TGTGCCAGCAGCCACCACAGGGGTTCCTACAATGAGCAGTACTTC. Translated, it gives CASSHHRGSYNEQYF.

The chain couples TRBV28 to TRBJ1-5, with a tentative D call TRBD1 (5 bases). CDR1 is MDHEN, CDR2 SYDVKM, per germline. V lost 5 bases and J lost 0, with 17 bases in between. The length of the CDR3 is 17 residues. Here the CDR3 DNA reads TGTGCCAGCAGTCCAATCCCCCGGGGGTCTAGCAATCAGCCCCAGCATTTT. As protein: CASSPIPRGSSNQPQHF.

This CDR3 reads CASSTPGLAGGADTQYF. CDR3 bases: TGTGCCAGTAGTACCCCCGGACTAGCGGGAGGGGCAGATACGCAGTATTTT. V gene TRBV19 combines with J gene TRBJ2-3; 15 bases line up with TRBD2. V lost 4 bases and J lost 4; bases outside the gene matches: 6. Germline V lookup: CDR1 LNHDA, CDR2 SQIVND (reference sequence). The CDR3 extends over 17 amino acids.

The chain couples TRBV25-1 to TRBJ2-2, with D possibly being TRBD2 (6 bases). With 5 bases removed from V and 0 bases from J, the gap between germline ends came to 10 bases. Germline loops: CDR1 MGHDK, CDR2 SYGVNS. The CDR3 has 15 residues. The CDR3 DNA reads TGTGCCAGCAGTAGGGGCGGGGCGAACACCGGGGAGCTGTTTTTT. As protein: CASSRGGANTGELFF.

In its sample, this clonotype was seen many times. The CDR3 sequence is CASSEAKGDQETQYF. The CDR3 DNA is TGTGCCAGCAGTGAAGCGAAGGGGGACCAAGAGACCCAGTACTTC. The chain recombines TRBV2 with TRBJ2-5; a weak D match, TRBD1 (6 bases). The CDR3 has 15 amino acids. V shed 0 bases and J shed 0 bases, with 8 bases lying between them. The germline CDR1 and CDR2 sequences are SNHLY and FYNNEI. Full variable domain (rest looked up from reference TRBV2 and TRBJ2-5): EPEVTQTPSHQVTQMGQEVILRCVPISNHLYFYWYRQILGQKVEFLVSFYNNEISEKSEIFDDQFSVERPDGSNFTLKIRSTKLEDSAMYFCASSEAKGDQETQYFGPGTRLLVL.